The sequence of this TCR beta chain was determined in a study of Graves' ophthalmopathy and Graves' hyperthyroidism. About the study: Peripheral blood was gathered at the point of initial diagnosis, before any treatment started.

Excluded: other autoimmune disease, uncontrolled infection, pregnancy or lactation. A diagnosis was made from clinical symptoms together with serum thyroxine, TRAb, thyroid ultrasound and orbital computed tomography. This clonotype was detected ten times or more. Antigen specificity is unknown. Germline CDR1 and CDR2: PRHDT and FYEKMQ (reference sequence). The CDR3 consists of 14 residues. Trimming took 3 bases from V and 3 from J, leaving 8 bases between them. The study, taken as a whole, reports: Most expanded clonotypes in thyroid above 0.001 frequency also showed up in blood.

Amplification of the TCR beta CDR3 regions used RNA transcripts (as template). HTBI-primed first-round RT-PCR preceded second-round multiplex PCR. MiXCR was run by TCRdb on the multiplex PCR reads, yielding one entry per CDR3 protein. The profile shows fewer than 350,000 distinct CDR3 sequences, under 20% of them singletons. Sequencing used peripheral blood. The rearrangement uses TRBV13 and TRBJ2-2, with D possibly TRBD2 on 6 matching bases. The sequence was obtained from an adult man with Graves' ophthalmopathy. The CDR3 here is CASSFAGYTGELFF. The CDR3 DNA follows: TGTGCCAGCAGCTTTGCGGGATACACCGGGGAGCTGTTTTTT.